The source of this T cell receptor beta chain is a study of CD8 T cells in ankylosing spondylitis. Study outcomes and limitations: A motif of eight highly homologous TCR beta variants was seen as apparently characteristic of ankylosing spondylitis blood.

A word on this clonotype: Its antigen is currently unknown. One end of the junction fails to match germline, which may point to a read error.

This CDR3 has 11 residues. Germline V CDR1 and CDR2: MGHRA, YSYEKL. MiXCR was run by TCRdb on the 5' RACE reads, yielding one entry per CDR3 protein. This sample has around 130,000 distinct CDR3 sequences, with 17% found just once. The chain carries TRBV4-1 and TRBJ1-2; TRBD1 might be the D (6 bases). This TCR was sampled from a male donor with ankylosing spondylitis. Sequencing was done on a sample of blood, either unsorted or a sorted T cell fraction (not recorded which). The CDR3 is CASSTIGGFTF. CDR3 coding DNA: TGCGCCAGCAGCACAATCGGGGGCTTCACCTTC.